This T cell receptor (beta chain) emerged from a study of blood T cell repertoires in COVID-19. Study-level information: Specimens from acute and convalescent COVID-19 originated in the United States, Italy and Spain. The cDNA or gDNA used as material had been derived from T cells, B-cell-depleted T cells, or PBMCs.

V lost 9 bases and J lost 4, with 14 bases in between. This CDR3 comprises 13 residues. In germline, CDR1 is LNHNV, CDR2 YYDKDF (reference sequence). During active infection, Seattle patients enrolled and were then monitored through disease. Clones were read by immunoSEQ multiplex PCR, and TCRdb kept only the in-frame ones, dropping some. The sample holds some 290,000 clones; 85% to 90% are singletons and the top ten take 1%. The clonotype comes from a woman in her forties with COVID-19, enrolled during active disease. The specimen sequenced was peripheral blood. The chain couples TRBV15 to TRBJ2-3; unclear D gene. This chain's CDR3 is CATAENPADTQYF. CDR3 sequence (DNA): TGTGCCACTGCCGAGAACCCCGCAGATACGCAGTATTTT.